These 15 T cell receptor beta chains were all obtained from the same sample, sequenced in a study of control samples from healthy donors and cancer patients. Using immunoSEQ multiplex PCR, the repertoire was profiled, and TCRdb retains in-frame clones only, with some absent. The data contain 130,000 to 150,000 clones, approximately 92% of them singletons. Input material: blood. The receptors originated from a man between 25 and 39 years old in good health.

This rearrangement joins TRBV6-1 to TRBJ1-3; weak D call: TRBD1 (6 bases). Germline V CDR1 and CDR2: MNHNS, SASEGT. This CDR3 has 16 residues. V was shortened by 4 bases and J by 0 bases, with 13 bases between the two germline ends. The CDR3 loop reads CASSALGTSSGNTIYF. The DNA of the CDR3 is TGTGCCAGCAGTGCCCTCGGGACATCCTCTGGAAACACCATATATTTT.

The chain employs TRBV28 and TRBJ2-1, with D hard to call. V was trimmed by 8 bases and J by 2 bases, leaving 13 bases between them. The germline gives CDR1 MDHEN, CDR2 SYDVKM. CDR3 length: 14 residues. The DNA of the CDR3 is TGTGCCAGCCGTATAATCGGAACCTACAATGAGCAGTTCTTC. This sequence encodes CASRIIGTYNEQFF.

This sequence joins TRBV28 and TRBJ1-2; TRBD1 might be the D (6 bases). CDR1 is MDHEN and CDR2 is SYDVKM in the germline V gene. V dropped 6 bases and J dropped 4 bases, with 12 bases sitting between them. CDR3 length: 13 amino acids. The CDR3 region has the DNA TGTGCCAGCAGGCAAACAGGGCCCTATGGCTACACCTTC. Its translation is CASRQTGPYGYTF.

The CDR3 here is CAISGGWSSTDTQYF. CDR3 nucleotide sequence: TGTGCCATCAGTGGGGGTTGGTCTAGCACAGATACGCAGTATTTT. This sequence joins TRBV10-3 and TRBJ2-3; no firm D call. The CDR3 runs to 15 residues. V was cut by 4 bases and J by 0 bases, with 11 bases left in between. CDR1 is ENHRY and CDR2 is SYGVKD in the germline V gene.

The chain employs TRBV11-3 and TRBJ2-1, with 12 bases identical to TRBD2. J gave up 4 bases and V 5 bases, and 6 bases lay outside the gene matches. Germline V lookup: CDR1 SGHNT, CDR2 YENEEA. The length of the CDR3 is 16 residues. The CDR3: CASSLRTSGKYNEQFF. The CDR3, as DNA: TGTGCCAGCAGCCTCCGGACTAGCGGGAAGTACAATGAGCAGTTCTTC.

CDR3 sequence reads: CASSYSGTAGNEQFF. The CDR3, as DNA: TGTGCCAGCAGCTATAGCGGGACAGCGGGCAATGAGCAGTTCTTC. The chain links TRBV7-2 to TRBJ2-1; TRBD2 is a possible D gene (8 bases). V shed 4 bases and J shed 6 bases, with 16 bases lying between them. Germline CDR1 reads SGHTA; CDR2 reads FQGNSA. CDR3 length: 15 residues.

V usage is TRBV27 and J usage is TRBJ2-7; maybe TRBD2 (6 bases). CDR1 is MNHEY and CDR2 is SMNVEV in the germline V gene (reference sequence). V was cut by 5 bases and J by 2 bases, with 13 bases left in between. CDR3 size: 14 residues. The CDR3: CASSGGANPYEQYF. CDR3 coding DNA: TGTGCCAGCAGTGGAGGGGCGAACCCCTACGAGCAGTACTTC.

This chain uses TRBV5-4 with TRBJ2-7; D may correspond to TRBD1 or TRBD2 (5 bases each). Trimming cost V 5 bases and J 2 bases, with 17 bases left between them. The CDR3 runs 15 residues. Germline V CDR1 and CDR2: SGHNT, YYREEE (reference sequence). DNA of the CDR3: TGTGCCAGCAGTCCCATCGGGGCAGGAGCCTACGAGCAGTACTTC. Translating it yields CASSPIGAGAYEQYF.

The chain couples TRBV12-3 or TRBV12-4 to TRBJ1-2; D gene unclear. The V end lost 6 bases, the J end lost 8 bases, and 10 bases lay between the germline ends. This CDR3 comprises 11 residues. As DNA, the CDR3 is TGTGCCAGCAGGATAGGAGAAGGCTACACCTTC. Protein sequence: CASRIGEGYTF.

This chain uses TRBV28 with TRBJ2-1; 9 bases line up with TRBD1. The trim removed 0 bases at V and 4 bases at J, leaving 13 bases unmatched. Germline CDR1 MDHEN, CDR2 SYDVKM. CDR3 length equals 19 residues. CDR3 DNA: TGTGCCAGCAGTTTATGGGGACAGGGAGTAAAAGGGTTTTACAATGAGCAGTTCTTC. This codes for CASSLWGQGVKGFYNEQFF.

This chain uses TRBV7-9 with TRBJ1-1; tentative D call: TRBD1 (5 bases). The length of the CDR3 is 13 residues. Trimming left V 7 bases short and J 3 bases short, with 12 bases between. Germline V lookup: CDR1 SEHNR, CDR2 FQNEAQ (reference sequence). CDR3 in amino acids: CASTTVGDTEAFF. The CDR3 DNA sequence: TGTGCCAGCACCACTGTAGGGGACACTGAAGCTTTCTTT.

J is TRBJ2-7 and V is TRBV5-8, with a tentative D call TRBD1 (6 bases). The CDR3 has 12 residues. Trimming shortened V by 3 bases and J by 3 bases, and 7 bases separated the two germline ends. The V gene's germline CDR1 is SGHTS and CDR2 YDEGEE. CDR3 loop: CASSSGVYEQYF. The CDR3 coding sequence is TGTGCCAGCAGCTCAGGGGTCTACGAGCAGTACTTC.

This chain joins TRBV25-1 and TRBJ1-1, with TRBD1 as a possible D gene (5 bases). V shed 2 bases and J shed 1 base, with 5 bases lying between them. The CDR3 totals 13 residues. Germline-derived CDR1 and CDR2 are MGHDK and SYGVNS. This chain's CDR3 is CASSEGGNTEAFF. The CDR3 nucleotides are TGTGCCAGCAGTGAAGGGGGGAACACTGAAGCTTTCTTT.

The rearrangement links TRBV7-2 to TRBJ2-7; D assignment may be TRBD1 or TRBD2 (6 bases each). V dropped 2 bases and J dropped 7 bases, with 12 bases sitting between them. This CDR3 contains 13 residues. Germline V CDR1 and CDR2: SGHTA, FQGNSA. CDR3 in amino acids: CASSLRAGQEQYF. CDR3 bases: TGTGCCAGCAGCTTAAGGGCGGGACAAGAGCAGTACTTC.

The chain combines TRBV14 with TRBJ2-5; D gene uncertain. Germline CDR1 and CDR2: SGHDN and FVKESK. V shed 2 bases and J shed 5 bases, with 6 bases lying between them. The CDR3 length is 12 residues. The CDR3 loop is CASSQIGETQYF. In DNA form, the CDR3 reads TGTGCCAGCAGCCAAATAGGCGAGACCCAGTACTTC.